Listed below are T cell receptor beta chains from one sample, sequenced in a study of cytomegalovirus exposure and HLA in healthy donors. Only in-frame clones appear in the TCRdb table, and some are missing; sequencing was by immunoSEQ multiplex PCR. The sample carries approximately 200,000 clones, 79% recorded once. Sequences were obtained from PBMCs. These receptors were obtained from a girl between 10 and 17 years old in good health and CMV-seropositive. The CDR3 runs from the conserved cysteine through the conserved F or W. A D gene is named only where the DNA matches it firmly. Not every row has a clone size; where given, it reads once, few, many or a size class.

J: TRBJ1-2
length: 18
V: TRBV4-1
size: NA
D: TRBD1
CDR3: CASSQDRPSMTGLYGYTF
DNA: TGCGCCAGCAGCCAAGATAGGCCCTCCATGACAGGGCTCTATGGCTACACCTTC

J: TRBJ2-7
length: 15
V: TRBV4-2
size: once
D: NA
CDR3: CASSQAWALGYEQYF
DNA: TGTGCCAGCAGCCAGGCCTGGGCATTGGGCTACGAGCAGTACTTC

J: TRBJ2-5
length: 15
V: TRBV11-2
size: NA
D: TRBD2
CDR3: CASSLFTSGQETQYF
DNA: TGTGCCAGCAGCTTATTTACTAGCGGTCAAGAGACCCAGTACTTC

J: TRBJ2-5
length: 12
V: TRBV5-1
size: NA
D: TRBD2
CDR3: CASSSGIETQYF
DNA: TGCGCCAGCAGCAGCGGGATAGAGACCCAGTACTTC

J: TRBJ2-7
length: 13
V: TRBV10-1
size: few
D: NA
CDR3: CASVGGVMYEQYF
DNA: TGCGCCAGCGTAGGGGGGGTCATGTACGAGCAGTACTTC

J: TRBJ1-2
length: 12
V: TRBV19
size: NA
D: NA
CDR3: CASSYTQGGYTF
DNA: TGTGCCAGTAGCTACACCCAGGGGGGCTACACCTTC

J: TRBJ1-2
length: 13
V: TRBV29-1
size: NA
D: NA
CDR3: CSVGGSIIYGYTF
DNA: TGCAGCGTTGGAGGTTCGATTATCTATGGCTACACCTTC

J: TRBJ1-2
length: 16
V: TRBV27
size: NA
D: NA
CDR3: CASSLSRDTSNYGYTF
DNA: TGTGCCAGCAGTCTCTCTCGGGACACCTCTAACTATGGCTACACCTTC

J: TRBJ2-3
length: 17
V: TRBV10-2
size: NA
D: TRBD1
CDR3: CASRNFRGTDITDTQYF
DNA: TGCGCCAGCCGTAATTTTAGAGGGACAGACATCACAGATACGCAGTATTTT

J: TRBJ2-7
length: 14
V: TRBV5-8
size: NA
D: NA
CDR3: CASSPWGHSYEQYF
DNA: TGTGCCAGCAGCCCCTGGGGGCATAGTTACGAGCAGTACTTC

J: TRBJ2-7
length: 14
V: TRBV27
size: NA
D: TRBD2
CDR3: CASMYGGAMNEQYF
DNA: TGTGCCAGCATGTACGGGGGGGCGATGAACGAGCAGTACTTC

J: TRBJ1-2
length: 17
V: TRBV5-4
size: NA
D: TRBD1
CDR3: CASSLGGQGAQSYGYTF
DNA: TGTGCCAGCAGCTTGGGTGGGCAGGGGGCGCAGAGCTATGGCTACACCTTC

J: TRBJ1-1
length: 14
V: TRBV19
size: NA
D: NA
CDR3: CASRLGTTPTEAFF
DNA: TGTGCCAGTAGGCTGGGGACTACTCCCACTGAAGCTTTCTTT

J: TRBJ1-6
length: 16
V: TRBV5-1
size: few
D: TRBD1
CDR3: CASSPGQALAGSPLHF
DNA: TGCGCCAGCAGCCCTGGACAGGCCTTAGCGGGATCACCCCTCCACTTT

J: TRBJ2-7
length: 14
V: TRBV7-7
size: NA
D: NA
CDR3: CASSTGDKDYEQYF
DNA: TGTGCCAGCAGCACGGGAGACAAAGACTACGAGCAGTACTTC

J: TRBJ2-3
length: 15
V: TRBV25-1
size: NA
D: NA
CDR3: CASSPVAGLGDTQYF
DNA: TGTGCCAGCAGCCCCGTTGCGGGGCTGGGAGATACGCAGTATTTT

J: TRBJ1-3
length: 15
V: TRBV11-2
size: NA
D: TRBD1
CDR3: CASSRQGAAGNTIYF
DNA: TGTGCCAGCAGCAGACAGGGGGCGGCTGGAAACACCATATATTTT

J: TRBJ2-1
length: 15
V: TRBV7-9
size: few
D: NA
CDR3: CASSRGQGVYNEQFF
DNA: TGTGCCAGCAGCCGGGGGCAGGGGGTCTACAATGAGCAGTTCTTC

J: TRBJ2-7
length: 14
V: TRBV11-2
size: NA
D: TRBD1
CDR3: CASSPTGGRYEQYF
DNA: TGTGCCAGCAGCCCAACAGGGGGGAGGTACGAGCAGTACTTC

J: TRBJ2-2
length: 14
V: TRBV19
size: NA
D: NA
CDR3: CASSITGIAGELFF
DNA: TGTGCCAGTAGTATAACAGGGATTGCCGGGGAGCTGTTTTTT